This entry concerns a single T cell receptor beta chain. The antigen remains unidentified. The germline V gene has CDR1 LGHNA and CDR2 YSLEER. V lost 3 bases and J 2 bases, leaving 13 bases between the germline ends. CDR3 length: 15 residues. Researchers ran the PCR with 60 Vbeta and 13 Jbeta primers. Clones were sequenced by immunoSEQ multiplex PCR, and TCRdb holds only the in-frame ones, with some missing. The table has 150,000 or so clones, roughly 80% seen once; the top ten hold around 4.1%. The data belong to a study of cytomegalovirus exposure and HLA in healthy donors. Study results and limitations: Earlier analysis yielded a pattern in which most TCR beta V segments were productive about 90% or about 30% of the time. Three CMV-associated chains were confirmed in vitro to be specific for CMV antigens. Apparent HLA restriction characterized most CMV-associated TCR beta chains in a later analysis. In presence/absence analyses, roughly uniform sequencing depth across donors was assumed.

Sequencing was performed on PBMCs. The sequence came from a man aged 45-65 years in good health and CMV-seropositive. The chain employs TRBV4-3 and TRBJ1-1; D is ambiguous. CDR3 amino acids: CASSHYSSSNTEAFF. CDR3 sequence (DNA): TGCGCCAGCAGCCATTATAGTTCGAGCAACACTGAAGCTTTCTTT.